The 26 T cell receptor beta chains given below trace back to one sample, sequenced in a study of cytomegalovirus exposure and HLA in healthy donors (dated by TCRdb to 2016 to 2017). The protocol used for the library was the immunoSEQ multiplex PCR assay. For the multiplex PCR, a mixture combining 60 forward primers for TCR Vbeta segments and 13 reverse primers for TCR Jbeta segments was used. The table was pulled from immuneACCESS by TCRdb, which kept in-frame rearrangements only. Such tables lose some clones; where checked, under half of the loss comes from unresolved V genes, and the rest has no known cause. For this sample the table gives roughly 120,000 clones, of which 60% to 70% were detected only once. The ten largest account for 7.5% to 9.5% of the sample. The sample taken for sequencing was PBMCs. These receptors all stem from a woman aged 40 to 55 in good health and CMV-seropositive.

V is TRBV7-9 and J is TRBJ1-5, with 7 nucleotides matching TRBD1. Losses at the gene ends were 5 bases for V and 2 bases for J; bases not matched to a gene: 6. Germline CDR1 is SEHNR and CDR2 is FQNEAQ (reference sequence). There are 15 residues in the CDR3. As DNA, the CDR3 is TGTGCCAGCAGCCGACAGGGTAACGGCAATCAGCCCCAGCATTTT. The encoded protein is CASSRQGNGNQPQHF.

This clone was observed a few times. The chain links TRBV9 to TRBJ2-3, with D uncertain. This CDR3 comprises 17 residues. The V gene lost 0 bases and the J gene lost 0 bases, with 14 bases spanning the gap. Germline CDR1 and CDR2: SGDLS and YYNGEE. The CDR3 region has the DNA TGTGCCAGCAGCGTAGACCCCTCTATGTTTAGCACAGATACGCAGTATTTT. Amino acid sequence: CASSVDPSMFSTDTQYF.

Comment on this clone: Within the sample, other DNA sequences also encode this same CDR3. The gene calls are TRBV14 and TRBJ2-7; 7 nucleotides align to TRBD2. Germline CDR1 and CDR2: SGHDN and FVKESK. CDR3 size: 17 residues. V shed 4 bases, J shed 3 bases, and the junction held 15 bases outside the gene matches. The CDR3 sequence is CASSLDPFPREDYEQYF. In nucleotides, the CDR3 is TGTGCCAGCAGCCTGGACCCCTTCCCACGGGAGGACTACGAGCAGTACTTC.

The genes are TRBV29-1 and TRBJ1-1, with 7 positions matching TRBD1. The CDR3 is 10 amino acids. The V segment lost 7 bases and the J segment 7 bases; nucleotides outside the gene matches: 3. CDR1 and CDR2 (germline): SQVTM, ANQGSEA. For the CDR3, the DNA is TGCAGCGCGGGACAGTTTGAAGCTTTCTTT. Translated, it gives CSAGQFEAFF. Based on the CDR3 plus reference TRBV29-1 and TRBJ1-1, the full variable domain is SAVISQKPSRDICQRGTSLTIQCQVDSQVTMMFWYRQQPGQSLTLIATANQGSEATYESGFVIDKFPISRPNLTFSTLTVSNMSPEDSSIYLCSAGQFEAFFGQGTRLTVV.

The chain uses TRBV27 and TRBJ2-7, with a tentative D call TRBD1 (6 bases). V dropped 2 bases and J dropped 3 bases, with 8 bases sitting between them. This CDR3 contains 13 residues. The germline V gene encodes CDR1 MNHEY and CDR2 SMNVEV (reference sequence). CDR3 sequence reads: CASSLLQGYEQYF. DNA for the CDR3: TGTGCCAGCAGTTTACTACAGGGCTACGAGCAGTACTTC.

The chain has TRBV27 and TRBJ2-7; 8 bases match TRBD2. This CDR3 comprises 19 residues. Germline assignment: CDR1 MNHEY and CDR2 SMNVEV (reference sequence). The trim removed 6 bases at V and 6 bases at J, leaving 25 bases unmatched. The CDR3 is CASRSSRTSSLPTCCEQYF. Here the CDR3 DNA reads TGTGCCAGCAGAAGCAGCAGGACTAGCAGCTTACCCACGTGTTGCGAGCAGTACTTC.

The chain links TRBV28 to TRBJ1-1, with a weak D call TRBD1 (6 bases). Germline V lookup: CDR1 MDHEN, CDR2 SYDVKM. Trimming left V 8 bases short and J 3 bases short, with 7 bases between. The CDR3 extends over 11 amino acids. This CDR3 reads CASYRDTEAFF. The CDR3 DNA reads as TGTGCCAGCTACAGGGACACTGAAGCTTTCTTT.

V usage is TRBV7-9 and J usage is TRBJ1-4; 8 positions agree with TRBD1. The germline gives CDR1 SEHNR, CDR2 FQNEAQ (reference sequence). There are 17 residues in the CDR3. J lost 4 bases, V lost 1 base, and 8 bases had no gene match. The CDR3 protein is CASSLDPRTGLNEKLFF. CDR3 coding DNA: TGTGCCAGCAGCTTAGATCCCCGGACAGGGCTTAATGAAAAACTGTTTTTT.

This clone was picked up a small number of times. The chain couples TRBV5-4 to TRBJ2-1; 14 bases map to TRBD2. The CDR3 contains 16 residues. V lost 3 bases to trimming and J lost 10 bases; unmatched junction nucleotides: 9. Per germline, CDR1 SGHNT and CDR2 YYREEE (reference sequence). CDR3 region: CASSSPGLAGEVEQFF. The CDR3 DNA follows: TGTGCCAGCAGCTCGCCGGGACTAGCGGGAGAGGTAGAGCAGTTCTTC.

The rearrangement links TRBV4-2 to TRBJ1-2; D not certain. This CDR3 is built from 15 residues. The germline V gene has CDR1 LGHNA and CDR2 YNFKEQ. Trimming removed 4 bases from V and 8 bases from J, with 20 bases in between. CDR3 nucleotides: TGTGCCAGCAGCCCACGACCCCGCAGTGCGGGAGGCTACACCTTC. This encodes CASSPRPRSAGGYTF.

This chain links TRBV2 with TRBJ1-5; 7 bases map to TRBD1. Germline assignment: CDR1 SNHLY and CDR2 FYNNEI. After removal of 6 bases from V and 3 bases from J, the junction contained 5 bases not matched to a gene. The CDR3 spans 14 residues. The CDR3 loop is CASSWGQTNQPQHF. The CDR3 DNA is TGTGCCAGCAGCTGGGGACAGACCAATCAGCCCCAGCATTTT. Using reference TRBV2 and TRBJ1-5 for the parts outside the CDR3, the full variable domain is EPEVTQTPSHQVTQMGQEVILRCVPISNHLYFYWYRQILGQKVEFLVSFYNNEISEKSEIFDDQFSVERPDGSNFTLKIRSTKLEDSAMYFCASSWGQTNQPQHFGDGTRLSIL.

The chain recombines TRBV10-3 with TRBJ2-3; 8 bases are shared with TRBD1. This CDR3 comprises 17 residues. Germline trimming cut 2 bases from V and 4 bases from J; bases unmatched to any gene: 11. Germline CDR1 reads ENHRY; CDR2 reads SYGVKD. DNA for the CDR3: TGTGCCATCAGTGAGCCAGCGACAGGGGATCAGGCAGATACGCAGTATTTT. This gives the protein CAISEPATGDQADTQYF.

V is TRBV19 and J is TRBJ1-1, with 7 bases aligning to TRBD1. CDR3 size: 16 residues. The V segment lost 3 bases and the J segment 4 bases; nucleotides outside the gene matches: 11. Looked up from germline, CDR1 is LNHDA and CDR2 is SQIVND (reference sequence). CDR3 nucleotide sequence: TGTGCCAGTAGTATCCGGGACAGCGAGTGGGGCACTGAAGCTTTCTTT. Its protein product is CASSIRDSEWGTEAFF. The variable domain in full, with the rest retrieved from reference TRBV19 and TRBJ1-1, is DGGITQSPKYLFRKEGQNVTLSCEQNLNHDAMYWYRQDPGQGLRLIYYSQIVNDFQKGDIAEGYSVSREKKESFPLTVTSAQKNPTAFYLCASSIRDSEWGTEAFFGQGTRLTVV.

This clone showed up just a few times. This chain uses TRBV19 with TRBJ2-7, with D possibly being TRBD1 (6 bases). V lost 5 bases, J lost 7 bases, and 18 bases lay in between. The CDR3 spans 14 residues. The germline CDR1 and CDR2 sequences are LNHDA and SQIVND (reference sequence). CDR3 nucleotides: TGTGCCAGTAGTGTGGTTCGCGGAACAGGGGAGCAGTACTTC. This translates into CASSVVRGTGEQYF.

The chain is built from TRBV11-2 and TRBJ2-7; D unresolved. The ends were cut back, 2 bases at V and 5 bases at J, with 10 bases in the middle. The V gene's germline CDR1 is SGHAT and CDR2 FQNNGV. The CDR3 has 13 amino acids. CDR3 coding DNA: TGTGCCAGCAGCTTATTTGGAGTCGACGAGCAGTACTTC. This encodes CASSLFGVDEQYF. The variable domain in full, completed from reference TRBV11-2 and TRBJ2-7, reads EAGVAQSPRYKIIEKRQSVAFWCNPISGHATLYWYQQILGQGPKLLIQFQNNGVVDDSQLPKDRFSAERLKGVDSTLKIQPAKLEDSAVYLCASSLFGVDEQYFGPGTRLTVT.

V usage is TRBV28 and J usage is TRBJ2-7, with TRBD1 matching over 8 bases. The trim removed 8 bases at V and 3 bases at J, leaving 6 bases unmatched. Germline V gene lookup returns CDR1 MDHEN and CDR2 SYDVKM. The CDR3 runs 13 residues. In DNA, the CDR3 is TGTGCCAGCCTGGGACAGGTGGGCTACGAGCAGTACTTC. As protein: CASLGQVGYEQYF.

V and J are TRBV20-1 and TRBJ2-5, with D hard to call. This CDR3 is 11 amino acids long. V lost 7 bases and J lost 3, with 9 bases in between. The germline CDR1 and CDR2 sequences are DFQATT and SNEGSKA (reference sequence). DNA for the CDR3: TGCAGTGTCGCTACCAAAGAGACCCAGTACTTC. Protein sequence: CSVATKETQYF.

In this sample, this clone turned up a few times. The chain employs TRBV27 and TRBJ1-5, with D tentatively TRBD1 (5 bases). CDR3 length equals 13 residues. V lost 8 bases to trimming and J lost 4 bases, with 12 bases between them. Germline V gives CDR1 MNHEY, CDR2 SMNVEV (reference sequence). This CDR3 is CASRPGVNQPQHF. Here the CDR3 DNA reads TGTGCCAGCCGCCCGGGGGTGAATCAGCCCCAGCATTTT.

This clone has more than one count but fewer than ten. The gene calls are TRBV28 and TRBJ1-2; D remains unclear. Germline loops: CDR1 MDHEN, CDR2 SYDVKM. Trimming took off 2 bases at V and 6 bases at J, with 10 bases between the two ends. This CDR3 is 13 amino acids long. The CDR3 loop reads CASSLGRGHGYTF. The CDR3 DNA is TGTGCCAGCAGTTTAGGACGCGGGCATGGCTACACCTTC.

V and J are TRBV16 and TRBJ1-1; D is unclear. V shed 0 bases and J shed 3 bases, with 11 bases lying between them. Germline V gene sequence: CDR1 KGHSY, CDR2 FQNENV. The CDR3 contains 15 residues. The CDR3 DNA sequence: TGTGCCAGCAGCCAATCGCTGCACGGGGACACTGAAGCTTTCTTT. Protein: CASSQSLHGDTEAFF.

The V gene is TRBV4-3, the J gene TRBJ1-4; 7 nucleotides match TRBD1. Germline lookup yields CDR1 LGHNA and CDR2 YSLEER. Unmatched junction bases numbered 5, after V lost 5 bases and J lost 11 bases. This CDR3 contains 12 residues. CDR3 amino acids: CASSSRGEKLFF. As DNA, the CDR3 is TGCGCCAGCAGCTCCAGGGGGGAGAAACTGTTTTTT.

This chain connects TRBV18 to TRBJ1-2; D may be TRBD1 (6 bases). Germline CDR1 is KGHSH and CDR2 is LQKENI. The CDR3 consists of 12 residues. V was shortened by 8 bases and J by 3 bases, with 10 bases between the two germline ends. CDR3 coding DNA: TGTGCCAGCCGGACAGAGTACTATGGCTACACCTTC. Residues: CASRTEYYGYTF.

This clone has a single count. The chain joins TRBV4-2 to TRBJ2-1; D may be TRBD2 (6 bases). Germline V lookup: CDR1 LGHNA, CDR2 YNFKEQ. The V and J ends lost 1 base and 5 bases respectively, with 12 bases between them. The length of the CDR3 is 15 residues. The CDR3 loop is CASSQAGRRDNEQFF. The CDR3 DNA reads TGTGCCAGCAGCCAAGCCGGGAGAAGGGACAATGAGCAGTTCTTC.

V and J are TRBV6-5 and TRBJ2-7; D may be TRBD1 (6 bases). V was clipped by 2 bases and J by 2 bases, with 13 bases between them. Germline values: CDR1 MNHEY, CDR2 SVGAGI. This CDR3 has 15 residues. The DNA for the CDR3 is TGTGCCAGCAGTTACAGAACACAGGGCGCCTACGAGCAGTACTTC. Its protein product is CASSYRTQGAYEQYF.

A remark on this clone: This specimen includes other DNA sequences encoding the same CDR3. The chain is built from TRBV6-5 and TRBJ1-1; D call uncertain. The CDR3 has 15 residues. Germline CDR1 reads MNHEY; CDR2 reads SVGAGI. The V and J ends lost 6 bases and 0 bases respectively, with 14 bases between them. The CDR3 DNA follows: TGTGCCAGCAGCCCGGGAGTCGGTTTGAACACTGAAGCTTTCTTT. It translates to CASSPGVGLNTEAFF.

This clone was counted a single time. CDR3 DNA sequence: TGTGCCAGCAGTCCGGGACTAGCGTTCGCAGATACGCAGTATTTT. This translates into CASSPGLAFADTQYF. The chain has TRBV27 and TRBJ2-3, with 10 bases aligning to TRBD2. CDR1 and CDR2 (germline): MNHEY, SMNVEV (reference sequence). J gave up 4 bases and V 5 bases, and 6 bases lay outside the gene matches. This CDR3 contains 15 residues.